There are many counts of the clone carrying this TCR beta chain. Its antigen is unidentified. The entry originates in a study of T cells in Graves' hyperthyroidism and ophthalmopathy. Broader study findings: A model of 13 V-J features distinguished ophthalmopathy from stable hyperthyroidism. It was a median about 6.5 months before onset that the model predicted ophthalmopathy.

Using RNA transcripts as the source, TCR beta CDR3 regions were amplified. HTBI primers drove first-round RT-PCR of the TCR CDR3. TCRdb re-analysed the multiplex PCR reads in MiXCR, keeping a single row per CDR3 protein. The sample gives about 500,000 distinct CDR3 sequences, approximately 17% of which show up once; about 16% is in the top ten. CDR3 length: 16 residues. V gave up 6 bases and J gave up 2 bases, with 17 bases separating them. This sequence was found in a woman aged 18-29 years with Graves' ophthalmopathy. The sample consisted of blood. The gene calls are TRBV12-3 or TRBV12-4 and TRBJ2-1; D may correspond to TRBD1 or TRBD2 (5 bases each). CDR3: CASSELGQPAYNEQFF. The CDR3, as DNA: TGTGCCAGCAGCGAACTAGGACAACCTGCCTACAATGAGCAGTTCTTC.